A single sample is the source of the 21 T cell receptor beta chains below, sequenced in a study of blood T cell repertoires in COVID-19. The table came from immunoSEQ multiplex PCR; TCRdb's copy has only in-frame clones and leaves some out. The table has 280,000 or so clones, less than 85% seen once. Sequencing was carried out using PBMCs or T cells enriched from blood (not recorded which). The source of these receptors is a woman in her forties or fifties who had recovered from COVID-19.

The chain employs TRBV6-5 and TRBJ1-1; D uncertain. Trimming took 5 bases from V and 3 from J, leaving 7 bases between them. This CDR3 has 12 residues. Germline assignment: CDR1 MNHEY and CDR2 SVGAGI. The CDR3 reads CASSNFYTEAFF. CDR3 DNA sequence: TGTGCCAGCAGTAACTTCTACACTGAAGCTTTCTTT.

The rearrangement links TRBV7-8 to TRBJ1-3; 7 nucleotides match TRBD1. The CDR3 is made up of 15 amino acids. With V trimmed by 5 bases and J by 6 bases, 10 bases remained unmatched. Germline values: CDR1 SGHVS, CDR2 FQNEAQ. The chain's CDR3 is CASSKRQGRENTIYF. The DNA for the CDR3 is TGTGCCAGCAGCAAACGACAGGGCAGGGAAAACACCATATATTTT.

In DNA form, the CDR3 reads TGCGCCAGCAGCCAAGACAGGCGTGGCACTGAAGCTTTCTTT. Translated, it gives CASSQDRRGTEAFF. V is TRBV4-3 and J is TRBJ1-1; no firm D call. Germline V gene lookup returns CDR1 LGHNA and CDR2 YSLEER. This CDR3 comprises 14 residues. V lost 0 bases, J lost 4 bases, and 9 bases lay in between.

As regards this clone: The identical CDR3 is also encoded by other nucleotide sequences in the sample. This chain joins TRBV19 and TRBJ1-5; D not resolved. Deletions cut 3 bases from V and 3 bases from J, with 9 bases between. Germline lookup yields CDR1 LNHDA and CDR2 SQIVND (reference sequence). The CDR3 spans 14 residues. The DNA for the CDR3 is TGTGCCAGTAGTATCTCTCCCTCCAATCAGCCCCAGCATTTT. Protein product: CASSISPSNQPQHF.

The chain joins TRBV6-6 to TRBJ2-7, with TRBD1 as a possible D gene (5 bases). The CDR3 extends over 15 amino acids. With 6 bases removed from V and 4 bases from J, the gap between germline ends came to 19 bases. Germline CDR1 is MNHNY and CDR2 is SVGAGI (reference sequence). In DNA, the CDR3 is TGTGCCAGCAGAGCCACAGAGTTAGGGGCATACGAGCAGTACTTC. Translating gives CASRATELGAYEQYF.

The V gene is TRBV4-1, the J gene TRBJ1-6; D remains unclear. There are 19 residues in the CDR3. Germline V gene lookup returns CDR1 MGHRA and CDR2 YSYEKL. V was pared by 0 bases and J by 4 bases, with 19 bases between. The CDR3 bases are TGCGCCAGCAGCCAAGAAAGCTACGTTTTGCGGAGTTATAATTCACCCCTCCACTTT. It yields the protein CASSQESYVLRSYNSPLHF.

This clone has a single count. The rearrangement links TRBV30 to TRBJ1-3; D perhaps matches TRBD1 (6 bases). Per germline, CDR1 GTSNPN and CDR2 SVGIG (reference sequence). V lost 0 bases and J lost 5, with 11 bases in between. This CDR3 contains 14 residues. CDR3 DNA: TGTGCCTGGAGTGTAGACAGGCAAAGAAACACCATATATTTT. It specifies CAWSVDRQRNTIYF.

This clone was detected only once. The chain carries TRBV11-1 and TRBJ1-4; TRBD1 matches at 8 bases. V lost 6 bases to trimming and J lost 0 bases; unmatched junction nucleotides: 6. This CDR3 comprises 16 residues. From germline, CDR1 is SGHAT and CDR2 FQDESV (reference sequence). The chain's CDR3 is CASRETGASTNEKLFF. The DNA for the CDR3 is TGTGCCAGCAGGGAGACAGGGGCTTCAACTAATGAAAAACTGTTTTTT. Variable domain in full (rest from reference TRBV11-1 and TRBJ1-4): EAEVAQSPRYKITEKSQAVAFWCDPISGHATLYWYRQILGQGPELLVQFQDESVVDDSQLPKDRFSAERLKGVDSTLKIQPAELGDSAMYLCASRETGASTNEKLFFGSGTQLSVL.

This chain links TRBV11-3 with TRBJ2-7, with 12 bases aligning to TRBD1. The J segment lost 6 bases and the V segment lost 2 bases, leaving 8 bases of the junction unmatched. Germline V lookup: CDR1 SGHNT, CDR2 YENEEA. The CDR3 totals 16 residues. CDR3 protein: CASSLTGTGGMVEQYF. The DNA for the CDR3 is TGTGCCAGCAGCTTAACCGGGACAGGGGGCATGGTCGAGCAGTACTTC.

This clone was observed once. The chain combines TRBV6-5 with TRBJ2-7; 9 bases are shared with TRBD1. Trimming took 4 bases from V and 2 from J; bases not matched to a gene: 6. Per the germline V gene, CDR1 is MNHEY and CDR2 is SVGAGI. The CDR3 runs 15 residues. The DNA of the CDR3 is TGTGCCAGCAGTTTGGACAGGGGCACCACCTACGAGCAGTACTTC. Translation gives CASSLDRGTTYEQYF.

The chain couples TRBV7-7 to TRBJ1-3; 11 bases match TRBD1. The CDR3 is 15 residues long. Unmatched junction bases numbered 1, after V lost 3 bases and J lost 3 bases. The germline V gene has CDR1 SSHAT and CDR2 FNYEAQ (reference sequence). CDR3 nucleotide sequence: TGTGCCAGCAGCTTGGACAGGGGGCGTGGAAACACCATATATTTT. Its translation: CASSLDRGRGNTIYF. The whole variable domain, remainder taken from reference TRBV7-7 and TRBJ1-3, is GAGVSQSPRYKVTKRGQDVTLRCDPISSHATLYWYQQALGQGPEFLTYFNYEAQPDKSGLPSDRFSAERPEGSISTLTIQRTEQRDSAMYRCASSLDRGRGNTIYFGEGSWLTVV.

The rearrangement uses TRBV7-8 and TRBJ1-1; 7 bases fit TRBD1. The CDR3 is made up of 15 amino acids. Looked up from germline, CDR1 is SGHVS and CDR2 is FQNEAQ. V shed 6 bases, J shed 1 base, and the junction held 8 bases outside the gene matches. CDR3 in DNA: TGTGCCAGCAGTTTGGAGGGACAGCAGAACACTGAAGCTTTCTTT. Its protein is CASSLEGQQNTEAFF. Variable domain in full (rest from reference TRBV7-8 and TRBJ1-1): GAGVSQSPRYKVAKRGQDVALRCDPISGHVSLFWYQQALGQGPEFLTYFQNEAQLDKSGLPSDRFFAERPEGSVSTLKIQRTQQEDSAVYLCASSLEGQQNTEAFFGQGTRLTVV.

The V gene is TRBV29-1, the J gene TRBJ2-1, with TRBD2 matching 13 bases. CDR1 and CDR2 (germline): SQVTM, ANQGSEA. The CDR3 is made up of 16 amino acids. V shed 5 bases, J shed 0 bases, and the junction held 4 bases outside the gene matches. The CDR3: CSVTGLAGASYNEQFF. The CDR3 DNA sequence: TGCAGCGTTACTGGACTAGCGGGGGCCTCCTACAATGAGCAGTTCTTC.

This clone was observed once. The rearrangement joins TRBV28 to TRBJ1-2; 8 bases fit TRBD1. The CDR3 has 14 residues. Germline V lookup: CDR1 MDHEN, CDR2 SYDVKM. V trimming: 4 bases; J trimming: 3 bases; junction bases outside the gene matches: 4. CDR3 region: CASSSGQGHYGYTF. CDR3 DNA: TGTGCCAGCAGTTCAGGACAGGGACACTATGGCTACACCTTC.

Written as DNA, the CDR3 is TGTGCCAGCAGCTTGGGTCCAGGGGGCTTCACTGAAGCTTTCTTT. This translates into CASSLGPGGFTEAFF. The chain links TRBV5-5 to TRBJ1-1; TRBD1 matches at 8 bases. Germline V gene lookup returns CDR1 SGHKS and CDR2 YYEKEE (reference sequence). Trimming took 0 bases from V and 4 from J; bases not matched to a gene: 5. This CDR3 is 15 amino acids long.

The gene calls are TRBV19 and TRBJ2-7; 7 nucleotides align to TRBD1. Germline values: CDR1 LNHDA, CDR2 SQIVND (reference sequence). The CDR3 spans 14 residues. Germline trimming cut 1 base from V and 2 bases from J; bases unmatched to any gene: 2. CDR3 sequence reads: CASSIGQGAYEQYF. The CDR3 DNA sequence: TGTGCCAGTAGTATAGGACAGGGAGCCTACGAGCAGTACTTC.

The chain has TRBV7-2 and TRBJ2-7; D is perhaps TRBD1 (6 bases). This CDR3 comprises 13 residues. Trimming pared 4 bases from V and 3 bases from J, leaving 10 bases between. Germline assignment: CDR1 SGHTA and CDR2 FQGNSA. In DNA, the CDR3 is TGTGCCAGCAGCTCGACAGGATTCTACGAGCAGTACTTC. Translating it yields CASSSTGFYEQYF.

The rearrangement uses TRBV18 and TRBJ2-7; perhaps TRBD1 as D (6 bases). Trimming removed 3 bases from V and 7 bases from J, with 13 bases in between. The germline gives CDR1 KGHSH, CDR2 LQKENI. The CDR3 is 13 amino acids. This chain's CDR3 is CASSPQGTGEQYF. CDR3 nucleotide sequence: TGTGCCAGCTCACCGCAGGGAACAGGGGAGCAGTACTTC.

J is TRBJ2-1 and V is TRBV29-1, with TRBD2 matching 9 bases. Trimming removed 7 bases from V and 5 bases from J; junction bases left unmatched: 3. Germline V CDR1 and CDR2: SQVTM, ANQGSEA. The CDR3 consists of 12 residues. CDR3 in DNA: TGCAGCGGAAGCGGGGGGAACAATGAGCAGTTCTTC. Its translation is CSGSGGNNEQFF.

In its sample, this clone was seen once. The chain combines TRBV30 with TRBJ2-7, with 9 bases matching TRBD2. The CDR3 consists of 16 residues. Germline CDR1 is GTSNPN and CDR2 is SVGIG (reference sequence). V gave up 2 bases and J gave up 0 bases; unmatched junction bases: 8. The CDR3 nucleotides read TGTGCCTGGAGTAAATTAGCGGGGGCCTTCTCCTACGAGCAGTACTTC. As protein: CAWSKLAGAFSYEQYF.

V usage is TRBV5-1 and J usage is TRBJ1-6; 7 bases fit TRBD1. With V trimmed by 4 bases and J by 5 bases, 3 bases remained unmatched. Germline V CDR1 and CDR2: SGHRS, YFSETQ. The CDR3 loop spans 14 amino acids. CDR3 nucleotides: TGCGCCAGCAGCCCCGGGACAGATAATTCACCCCTCCACTTT. Encoded protein: CASSPGTDNSPLHF.